The 22 T cell receptor beta chains in this list originate from one sample, sequenced in a study of TIL therapy for anti-PD-1-resistant metastatic lung cancer. This sample's time point: pre-treatment sample, taken before nivolumab and TIL therapy. The immunoSEQ assay was v3. Only in-frame clones appear in the TCRdb table, and some are missing; sequencing was by immunoSEQ multiplex PCR. In the table there are nearly 60,000 clones, about 70% of which are singletons. The sample consisted of blood, taken at baseline. The receptors were sampled from a person aged 25-85 years with non-small cell lung cancer.

The V call is TRBV6-1, the J call TRBJ2-7; 8 bases line up with TRBD1. CDR3 length equals 14 residues. The germline CDR1 and CDR2 sequences are MNHNS and SASEGT. The junction had 9 bases not matched to a gene; V was cut back by 7 bases and J by 4 bases. CDR3 DNA sequence: TGTGCCAGCAACCTCTGGACAGGGAAATACGAGCAGTACTTC. It encodes CASNLWTGKYEQYF.

The rearrangement links TRBV29-1 to TRBJ1-2; TRBD1 might be the D (6 bases). V dropped 3 bases and J dropped 4 bases, with 18 bases sitting between them. Germline values: CDR1 SQVTM, CDR2 ANQGSEA. This CDR3 is built from 15 residues. The CDR3 nucleotides are TGCAGCGTTGACTTACGGGGGGCGCCGATCTATGGCTACACCTTC. Its translation: CSVDLRGAPIYGYTF.

This clone has only a few counts. The genes are TRBV29-1 and TRBJ1-2; a possible D gene is TRBD1 (5 bases). V gave up 3 bases and J gave up 3 bases, with 17 bases separating them. This CDR3 has 15 amino acids. CDR1 is SQVTM and CDR2 is ANQGSEA in the germline V gene. CDR3 sequence: CSVERGEGTHYGYTF. CDR3 coding DNA: TGCAGCGTTGAGCGAGGGGAAGGGACGCACTATGGCTACACCTTC.

The J gene is TRBJ2-7, the V gene TRBV20-1; TRBD1 might be the D (5 bases). Per germline, CDR1 DFQATT and CDR2 SNEGSKA (reference sequence). The CDR3 loop spans 10 amino acids. V was trimmed by 6 bases and J by 4 bases, leaving 7 bases between them. This chain's CDR3 is CSAAGYEQYF. The CDR3 DNA sequence: TGCAGTGCCGCAGGGTACGAGCAGTACTTC.

This clone was observed a few times. The V and J genes are TRBV7-9 and TRBJ2-2; possibly TRBD1 or TRBD2 for D (7 bases each). The V end was cut by 4 bases, the J end by 5 bases, with 14 bases between. The CDR3 loop spans 15 amino acids. Germline V gives CDR1 SEHNR, CDR2 FQNEAQ (reference sequence). CDR3 in amino acids: CASSSQGGKTGELFF. The CDR3 nucleotides read TGTGCCAGCAGCTCCCAGGGGGGGAAGACCGGGGAGCTGTTTTTT.

The chain recombines TRBV28 with TRBJ2-7; 10 bases align to TRBD2. CDR1 MDHEN and CDR2 SYDVKM come from the germline V gene. The CDR3 runs to 14 residues. After removal of 6 bases from V and 4 bases from J, the junction contained 6 bases not matched to a gene. CDR3 amino acids: CASRPGLALYEQYF. For the CDR3, the DNA is TGTGCCAGCAGGCCGGGACTAGCGCTGTACGAGCAGTACTTC.

J is TRBJ1-2 and V is TRBV7-8; tentatively, D is TRBD1 (6 bases). Between the trimmed V and J ends, which lost 2 bases and 7 bases, there was a span of 8 bases. Germline loops: CDR1 SGHVS, CDR2 FQNEAQ. This CDR3 has 12 amino acids. The CDR3 DNA is TGTGCCAGCAGCTTATGGGGGGCTGGCTACACCTTC. Residues: CASSLWGAGYTF.

The chain links TRBV5-1 to TRBJ2-2; D gene unclear. The CDR3 length is 14 residues. Germline CDR1 reads SGHRS; CDR2 reads YFSETQ. Trimming left V 5 bases short and J 5 bases short, with 13 bases between. The CDR3 DNA reads TGCGCCAGCAGTTTCCTACTCGGAACCGGGGAGCTGTTTTTT. This sequence encodes CASSFLLGTGELFF.

The genes are TRBV12-5 and TRBJ2-1; D is perhaps TRBD2 (6 bases). V was cut by 6 bases and J by 0 bases, with 9 bases left in between. This CDR3 contains 14 residues. CDR1 LGHNT and CDR2 FRNRAP come from the germline V gene. In nucleotides, the CDR3 is TGTGCTAGTGGGTTAGCGGACTCCTACAATGAGCAGTTCTTC. Protein sequence: CASGLADSYNEQFF.

CDR3 amino acids: CASSELRDTRLYF. CDR3 bases: TGTGCCAGCAGTGAGCTTAGGGACACTCGCCTGTATTTT. V usage is TRBV6-4 and J usage is TRBJ2-3, with D perhaps TRBD1 (6 bases). CDR1 is MRHNA, CDR2 SNTAGT, per germline. The V gene lost 3 bases and the J gene lost 14 bases, with 18 bases spanning the gap. The CDR3 length is 13 residues.

This clone was counted a few times. The rearrangement links TRBV20-1 to TRBJ2-1, with D possibly called TRBD1 or TRBD2 (6 bases each). V lost 8 bases and J lost 9, with 14 bases in between. CDR3 length: 11 amino acids. Germline-derived CDR1 and CDR2 are DFQATT and SNEGSKA (reference sequence). CDR3 in amino acids: CSSQGGGEQFF. The CDR3 region has the DNA TGCAGTTCACAGGGAGGTGGTGAGCAGTTCTTC.

The V gene is TRBV18, the J gene TRBJ2-3, with TRBD1 matching 7 bases. V was clipped by 3 bases and J by 6 bases; unmatched bases: 0. Germline V gene lookup returns CDR1 KGHSH and CDR2 LQKENI. The CDR3 totals 12 residues. The CDR3 DNA follows: TGTGCCAGCTCACCGACAGGGGATACGCAGTATTTT. Its translation: CASSPTGDTQYF.

The chain uses TRBV7-8 and TRBJ1-4, with D perhaps matching TRBD1 (6 bases). This CDR3 is built from 15 residues. Trimming left V 2 bases short and J 6 bases short, with 13 bases between. Germline V CDR1 and CDR2: SGHVS, FQNEAQ. CDR3: CASSLNTGQHEKLFF. The CDR3 DNA follows: TGTGCCAGCAGCTTAAACACCGGACAGCATGAAAAACTGTTTTTT.

The chain carries TRBV6-6 and TRBJ2-7; unclear D gene. V lost 0 bases and J 2 bases, leaving 8 bases between the germline ends. CDR1 MNHNY and CDR2 SVGAGI come from the germline V gene (reference sequence). This CDR3 has 14 amino acids. CDR3 protein: CASSYSTSPYEQYF. The CDR3 DNA is TGTGCCAGCAGTTACTCTACCAGTCCCTACGAGCAGTACTTC.

This chain joins TRBV4-3 and TRBJ2-2, with D perhaps matching TRBD2 (5 bases). The CDR3 spans 17 residues. V was shortened by 2 bases and J by 2 bases, with 15 bases between the two germline ends. Germline V gene sequence: CDR1 LGHNA, CDR2 YSLEER. The CDR3 loop reads CASSQPPGWLNTGELFF. The CDR3 coding sequence is TGCGCCAGCAGCCAACCTCCGGGGTGGCTCAACACCGGGGAGCTGTTTTTT.

V is TRBV5-5 and J is TRBJ1-6; D is unresolved. Trimming took off 2 bases at V and 9 bases at J, with 9 bases between the two ends. Germline V gene lookup returns CDR1 SGHKS and CDR2 YYEKEE (reference sequence). The CDR3 consists of 13 residues. As DNA, the CDR3 is TGTGCCAGCAGCTTCCTTGAGGGTTCACCCCTCCACTTT. Encoded protein: CASSFLEGSPLHF.

This clone was seen just once. The rearrangement links TRBV5-4 to TRBJ2-7, with 10 positions matching TRBD1. J gave up 5 bases and V 4 bases, and 9 bases lay outside the gene matches. Germline V gene sequence: CDR1 SGHNT, CDR2 YYREEE (reference sequence). CDR3 length: 15 amino acids. The CDR3 DNA reads as TGTGCCAGCAGCAGCCGGGACAGGGGTCTTCACGAGCAGTACTTC. Encoded protein: CASSSRDRGLHEQYF. Variable domain in full (rest from reference TRBV5-4 and TRBJ2-7): ETGVTQSPTHLIKTRGQQVTLRCSSQSGHNTVSWYQQALGQGPQFIFQYYREEENGRGNFPPRFSGLQFPNYSSELNVNALELDDSALYLCASSSRDRGLHEQYFGPGTRLTVT.

The chain employs TRBV27 and TRBJ2-7; 7 bases fit TRBD1. Trimming removed 3 bases from V and 1 base from J; junction bases left unmatched: 6. The CDR3 length is 15 residues. Germline assignment: CDR1 MNHEY and CDR2 SMNVEV (reference sequence). The CDR3 protein is CASSLGTAISYEQYF. Written as DNA, the CDR3 is TGTGCCAGCAGTTTGGGGACAGCGATTTCCTACGAGCAGTACTTC.

This chain connects TRBV28 to TRBJ2-7, with D unclear. V lost 5 bases, J lost 1 base, and 3 bases lay in between. This CDR3 region has 11 residues. The germline V gene encodes CDR1 MDHEN and CDR2 SYDVKM. CDR3 loop: CASSVSYEQYF. CDR3 coding DNA: TGTGCCAGCAGTGTTTCCTACGAGCAGTACTTC. The full variable domain, in which reference TRBV28 and TRBJ2-7 provide the parts outside the CDR3, is DVKVTQSSRYLVKRTGEKVFLECVQDMDHENMFWYRQDPGLGLRLIYFSYDVKMKEKGDIPEGYSVSREKKERFSLILESASTNQTSMYLCASSVSYEQYFGPGTRLTVT.

For this clone: Sequence at one end of the junction differs from germline and may be a read error. The CDR3 sequence: CASSLVPGLSTDTQYF. In DNA, the CDR3 is TGTGCTAGCAGCTTAGTCCCAGGCCTCAGCACAGATACGCAGTATTTT. The chain recombines TRBV7-7 with TRBJ2-3; D uncertain. The CDR3 is 16 amino acids. Germline V gene data show CDR1 as SSHAT and CDR2 as FNYEAQ (reference sequence).

The V and J genes are TRBV28 and TRBJ2-2, with a tentative D call TRBD1 (5 bases). The CDR3 spans 16 residues. In germline, CDR1 is MDHEN, CDR2 SYDVKM. The V and J ends lost 8 bases and 1 base respectively, with 17 bases between them. The CDR3 nucleotides read TGTGCCAGCGAAGCATGGGGCGGATGGAACACCGGGGAGCTGTTTTTT. Protein product: CASEAWGGWNTGELFF.

The chain couples TRBV6-1 to TRBJ1-5; TRBD1 matches at 7 bases. CDR1 is MNHNS, CDR2 SASEGT, per germline. The V and J ends lost 7 bases and 4 bases, in that order; junction bases with no gene match: 10. The CDR3 loop spans 15 amino acids. CDR3: CASTISDRKNQPQHF. CDR3 nucleotide sequence: TGTGCCAGCACTATCTCGGACAGGAAAAATCAGCCCCAGCATTTT.